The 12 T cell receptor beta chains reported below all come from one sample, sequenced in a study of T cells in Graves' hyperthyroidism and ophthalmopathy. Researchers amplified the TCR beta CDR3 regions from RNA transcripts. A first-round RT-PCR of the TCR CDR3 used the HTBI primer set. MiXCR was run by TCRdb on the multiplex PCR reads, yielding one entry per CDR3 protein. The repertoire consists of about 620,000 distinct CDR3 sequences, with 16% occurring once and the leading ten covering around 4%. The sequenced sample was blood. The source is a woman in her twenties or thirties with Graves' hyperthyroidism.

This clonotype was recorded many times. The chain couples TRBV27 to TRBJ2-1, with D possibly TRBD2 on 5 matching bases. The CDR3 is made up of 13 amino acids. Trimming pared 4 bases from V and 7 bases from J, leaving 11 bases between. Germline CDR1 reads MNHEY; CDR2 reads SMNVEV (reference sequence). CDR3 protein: CASSWTPLNEQFF. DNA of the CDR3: TGTGCCAGCAGTTGGACTCCGCTGAATGAGCAGTTCTTC.

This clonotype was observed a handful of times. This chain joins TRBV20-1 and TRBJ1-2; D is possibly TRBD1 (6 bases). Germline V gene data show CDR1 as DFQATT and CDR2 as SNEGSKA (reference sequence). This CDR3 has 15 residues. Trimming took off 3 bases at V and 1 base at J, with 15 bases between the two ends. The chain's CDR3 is CSARFQGRDNYGYTF. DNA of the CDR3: TGCAGTGCTAGGTTCCAGGGGCGGGATAACTATGGCTACACCTTC.

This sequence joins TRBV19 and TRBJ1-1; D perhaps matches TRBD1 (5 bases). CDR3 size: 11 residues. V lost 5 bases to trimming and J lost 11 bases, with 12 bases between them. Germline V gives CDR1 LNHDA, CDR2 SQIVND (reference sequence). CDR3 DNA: TGTGCCAGTAGTGGCCAGGGTGTCGCTTTCTTT. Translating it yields CASSGQGVAFF. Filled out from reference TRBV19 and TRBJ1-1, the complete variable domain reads DGGITQSPKYLFRKEGQNVTLSCEQNLNHDAMYWYRQDPGQGLRLIYYSQIVNDFQKGDIAEGYSVSREKKESFPLTVTSAQKNPTAFYLCASSGQGVAFFGQGTRLTVV.

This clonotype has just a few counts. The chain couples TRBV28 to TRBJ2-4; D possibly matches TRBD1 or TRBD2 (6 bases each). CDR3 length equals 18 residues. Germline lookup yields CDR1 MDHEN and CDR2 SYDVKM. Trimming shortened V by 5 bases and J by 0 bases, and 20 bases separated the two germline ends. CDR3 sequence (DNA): TGTGCCAGCAGTCCGGGGGCCCTTAGGGCTCTAGCCAAAAACATTCAGTACTTC. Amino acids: CASSPGALRALAKNIQYF.

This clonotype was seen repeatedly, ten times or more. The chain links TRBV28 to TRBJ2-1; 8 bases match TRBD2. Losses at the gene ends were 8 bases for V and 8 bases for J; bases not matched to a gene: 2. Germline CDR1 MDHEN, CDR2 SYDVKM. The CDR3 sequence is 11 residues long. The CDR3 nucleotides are TGTGCCAGCCGGGGGGGTTATGAGCAGTTCTTC. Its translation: CASRGGYEQFF.

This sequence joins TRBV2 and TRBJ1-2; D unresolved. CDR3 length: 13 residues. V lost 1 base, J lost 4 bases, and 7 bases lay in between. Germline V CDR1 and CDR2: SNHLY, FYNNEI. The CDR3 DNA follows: TGTGCCAGCAGTGAAGGGCCCCTCTATGGCTACACCTTC. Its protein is CASSEGPLYGYTF.

CDR3 coding DNA: TGTGCCAGCAGCTTAGGGACAAACAACAATCAGCCCCAGCATTTT. Its translation: CASSLGTNNNQPQHF. The J gene is TRBJ1-5, the V gene TRBV7-2; perhaps TRBD1 as D (5 bases). Trimming cost V 1 base and J 3 bases, with 10 bases left between them. The germline gives CDR1 SGHTA, CDR2 FQGNSA. The CDR3 loop spans 15 amino acids.

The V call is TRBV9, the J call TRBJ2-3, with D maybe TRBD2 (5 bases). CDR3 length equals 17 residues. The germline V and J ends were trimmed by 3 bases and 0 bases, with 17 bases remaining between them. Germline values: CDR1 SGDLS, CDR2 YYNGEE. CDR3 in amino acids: CASSGWTGSSSTDTQYF. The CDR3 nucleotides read TGTGCCAGCAGCGGATGGACGGGATCCTCTAGCACAGATACGCAGTATTTT.

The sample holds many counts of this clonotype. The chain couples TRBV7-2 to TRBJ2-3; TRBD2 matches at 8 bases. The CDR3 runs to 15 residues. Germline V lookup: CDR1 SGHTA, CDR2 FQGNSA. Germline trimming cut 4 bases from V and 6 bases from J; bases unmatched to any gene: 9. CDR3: CASSSRAGEADTQYF. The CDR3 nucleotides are TGTGCCAGCAGCTCCCGAGCGGGAGAGGCGGATACGCAGTATTTT.

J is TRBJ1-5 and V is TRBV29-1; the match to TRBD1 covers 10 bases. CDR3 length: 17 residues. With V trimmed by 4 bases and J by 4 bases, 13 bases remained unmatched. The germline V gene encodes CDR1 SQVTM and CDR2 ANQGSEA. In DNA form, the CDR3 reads TGCAGCGTTGTAGTTAGGGGACAGGGGTTGTATAATCAGCCCCAGCATTTT. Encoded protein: CSVVVRGQGLYNQPQHF.

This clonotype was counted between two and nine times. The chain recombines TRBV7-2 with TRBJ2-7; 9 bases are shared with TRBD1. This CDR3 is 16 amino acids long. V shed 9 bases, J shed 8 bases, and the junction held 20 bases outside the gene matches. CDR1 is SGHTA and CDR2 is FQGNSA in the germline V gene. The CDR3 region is CASSAITGQGIIQQYF. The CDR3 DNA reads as TGTGCCAGTAGCGCCATCACGGGACAGGGAATTATCCAGCAGTACTTC.

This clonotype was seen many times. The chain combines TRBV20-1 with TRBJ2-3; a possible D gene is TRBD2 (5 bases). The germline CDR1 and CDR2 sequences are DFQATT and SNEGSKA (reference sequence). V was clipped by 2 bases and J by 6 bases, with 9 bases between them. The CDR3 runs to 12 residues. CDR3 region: CSARPSGDTQYF. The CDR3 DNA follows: TGCAGTGCTAGACCCTCGGGGGATACGCAGTATTTT.